This T cell receptor (beta chain) derives from a study of cytomegalovirus exposure and HLA in healthy donors. Details on this clone: Its antigen is unidentified.

PCR was performed using 60 Vbeta and 13 Jbeta primers. Clones were read by immunoSEQ multiplex PCR, and TCRdb kept only the in-frame ones, dropping some. Among 200,000 to 300,000 clones, roughly 86% were seen once, and the ten largest hold about 2%. Overall study results and limits: The authors judged a highly shared variant cluster likely a sequencing artifact. Several of the most significant clusters appeared, in a later analysis, to be linked to common viral pathogens.

Between the trimmed V and J ends, which lost 1 base and 4 bases, there was a span of 10 bases. CDR1 SGHTA and CDR2 FQGNSA come from the germline V gene. The CDR3 totals 14 residues. The origin of this receptor is a woman aged 40-49 years in good health and CMV-seropositive. This rearrangement joins TRBV7-2 to TRBJ1-2; D not certain. The sample consisted of PBMCs. The CDR3 nucleotides are TGTGCCAGCAGCTTAGATGAAGGGAGCTATGGCTACACCTTC. Translation gives CASSLDEGSYGYTF.